This TCR beta chain was profiled in a study of T cells in Graves' hyperthyroidism and ophthalmopathy. V was clipped by 5 bases and J by 6 bases, with 12 bases between them. Germline lookup yields CDR1 PRHDT and CDR2 FYEKMQ (reference sequence). The CDR3 extends over 13 amino acids. RNA transcripts yielded amplified TCR beta CDR3 regions. Researchers ran a first-round RT-PCR on the TCR CDR3 using the HTBI primer set. Each CDR3 protein gets one entry after TCRdb re-called the multiplex PCR reads with MiXCR. The sample includes about 500,000 distinct CDR3 sequences, 15% to 20% of them seen just once. Sequenced material: blood. This TCR was sampled from a woman under 30 with Graves' hyperthyroidism. The V call is TRBV13, the J call TRBJ2-3, with D possibly TRBD1 on 5 matching bases. CDR3 nucleotide sequence: TGTGCCAGCAGCACCCGTAGGGGTGATACGCAGTATTTT. It is translated as CASSTRRGDTQYF. The variable domain in full, with the rest retrieved from reference TRBV13 and TRBJ2-3, is AAGVIQSPRHLIKEKRETATLKCYPIPRHDTVYWYQQGPGQDPQFLISFYEKMQSDKGSIPDRFSAQQFSDYHSELNMSSLELGDSALYFCASSTRRGDTQYFGPGTRLTVL.